This passage covers 19 T cell receptor beta chains from one sample sequenced in a study of identical twins (dated by TCRdb to the mid-2010s). The protocol used for the library was 5' RACE. The instrument given in TCRdb is Illumina HiSeq 2000. TCRdb reworked the public reads: Q25 trimming with fastp, MiXCR clone assembly, productive beta chains retained. Records with the same CDR3 protein are collapsed into one entry carrying the most frequent genes and DNA. Within this sample are about 260,000 distinct CDR3 sequences, with 5.5% to 8% of them counted one time only. The top ten constitute 3.5% to 4% of the sample. This same sample was also part of a study on yellow fever vaccine responses in identical twins.

Sequenced sample: memory (CD45RO+) T cells sorted from blood. The cell subset or site label on this specimen signifies: CD45RO+ enriched T cells. Every receptor here comes from a woman aged 18-30 years in good health.

V is TRBV20-1 and J is TRBJ2-7; TRBD2 aligns across 11 bases. Germline V CDR1 and CDR2: DFQATT, SNEGSKA (reference sequence). Trimming cost V 6 bases and J 6 bases; bases outside gene matches: 10. The CDR3 loop spans 14 amino acids. This CDR3 is CSARGGGLAGEQYV. Written as DNA, the CDR3 is TGCAGTGCAAGGGGCGGCGGACTAGCGGGCGAGCAGTACGTC.

The V gene is TRBV28, the J gene TRBJ2-5; D perhaps matches TRBD2 (6 bases). Trimming shortened V by 3 bases and J by 2 bases, and 10 bases separated the two germline ends. Germline V gives CDR1 MDHEN, CDR2 SYDVKM. CDR3 length equals 14 residues. CDR3 region: CASSLRDFQETQYF. The CDR3 DNA reads as TGTGCCAGCAGTTTGCGGGACTTTCAAGAGACCCAGTACTTC.

This clonotype has just a few counts. The chain links TRBV7-8 to TRBJ1-3; 7 nucleotides line up with TRBD1. From germline, CDR1 is SGHVS and CDR2 FQNEAQ. J lost 1 base, V lost 5 bases, and 8 bases had no gene match. This CDR3 is built from 16 residues. The CDR3 region is CASSPDRVTSGNTIYF. In nucleotides, the CDR3 is TGTGCCAGCAGCCCCGACAGGGTAACTTCTGGAAACACCATATATTTT.

This clonotype was seen at least ten times. The chain links TRBV4-1 to TRBJ2-5; 7 bases map to TRBD2. The trim removed 1 base at V and 4 bases at J, leaving 6 bases unmatched. This CDR3 has 15 residues. Looked up from germline, CDR1 is MGHRA and CDR2 is YSYEKL. CDR3 nucleotides: TGCGCCAGCAGCCAAGTGGTAGCTAGCGGAGAGACCCAGTACTTC. Translated: CASSQVVASGETQYF.

This clonotype was recorded at least ten times. J is TRBJ1-6 and V is TRBV6-2 or TRBV6-3; no clear D gene. The V and J ends lost 6 bases and 0 bases respectively, with 24 bases between them. Germline V lookup: CDR1 MNHEY, CDR2 SVGEGT. CDR3 length: 20 amino acids. CDR3 DNA: TGTGCCAGCAGCCGCAAATCGGACGGAGGGATTAGCTCCTATAATTCACCCCTCCACTTT. Residues: CASSRKSDGGISSYNSPLHF.

The rearrangement uses TRBV6-5 and TRBJ2-3, with 12 bases matching TRBD2. Germline V gene lookup returns CDR1 MNHEY and CDR2 SVGAGI. V lost 5 bases and J lost 2; bases outside the gene matches: 5. CDR3 length: 16 residues. This CDR3 is CASSNLAGGHTDTQYF. As DNA, the CDR3 is TGTGCCAGCAGTAACCTAGCGGGAGGGCACACAGATACGCAGTATTTT.

J is TRBJ2-7 and V is TRBV28; the D gene is possibly TRBD2 (5 bases). The CDR3 has 13 residues. The germline V gene encodes CDR1 MDHEN and CDR2 SYDVKM. The V end lost 6 bases, the J end lost 1 base, and 10 bases lay between the germline ends. CDR3 sequence reads: CASSRTSSYEQYF. Written as DNA, the CDR3 is TGTGCCAGCAGCCGAACTAGTTCCTACGAGCAGTACTTC.

The chain links TRBV5-8 to TRBJ1-2, with D uncertain. Germline-derived CDR1 and CDR2 are SGHTS and YDEGEE. Trimming removed 1 base from V and 4 bases from J, with 11 bases in between. This CDR3 has 14 amino acids. The DNA for the CDR3 is TGTGCCAGCAGCTTGATTGGCCGTTCCTATGGCTACACCTTC. Its translation: CASSLIGRSYGYTF.

In this sample, this clonotype turned up a few times. This chain joins TRBV7-8 and TRBJ2-3; 11 bases are shared with TRBD2. Per germline, CDR1 SGHVS and CDR2 FQNEAQ. With V trimmed by 5 bases and J by 5 bases, 9 bases remained unmatched. This CDR3 has 16 amino acids. The CDR3 is CASSKTSGIGVDTQYF. The CDR3 coding sequence is TGTGCCAGCAGCAAGACTAGCGGGATTGGTGTAGATACGCAGTATTTT.

This clonotype was seen only a few times. The chain recombines TRBV9 with TRBJ2-2, with TRBD2 identical over 9 bases. The CDR3 spans 16 residues. Unmatched junction bases numbered 5, after V lost 1 base and J lost 4 bases. Germline V gene data show CDR1 as SGDLS and CDR2 as YYNGEE. The DNA for the CDR3 is TGTGCCAGCAGCGTATATAGCGGGAGAGGCACCGGGGAGCTGTTTTTT. Residues: CASSVYSGRGTGELFF.

The table lists this clonotype with many counts. The CDR3 here is CASSPRLAGVDYNEQFF. The CDR3 DNA sequence: TGCGCCAGCAGCCCGAGACTAGCGGGAGTCGACTACAATGAGCAGTTCTTC. V is TRBV5-1 and J is TRBJ2-1; 12 nucleotides agree with TRBD2. V trimming: 4 bases; J trimming: 3 bases; junction bases outside the gene matches: 8. The CDR3 sequence is 17 residues long. The V gene's germline CDR1 is SGHRS and CDR2 YFSETQ.

This clonotype was found many times. This chain joins TRBV29-1 and TRBJ1-1; possible D gene TRBD1, 6 bases. The V and J ends lost 4 bases and 3 bases respectively, with 9 bases between them. Germline CDR1 reads SQVTM; CDR2 reads ANQGSEA. This CDR3 comprises 12 residues. The CDR3 region is CSVVRGYTEAFF. Here the CDR3 DNA reads TGCAGCGTTGTCAGGGGATACACTGAAGCTTTCTTT.

The genes are TRBV11-2 and TRBJ2-6, with 7 bases fitting TRBD2. V trimming: 1 base; J trimming: 0 bases; junction bases outside the gene matches: 6. Germline V gene sequence: CDR1 SGHAT, CDR2 FQNNGV. This CDR3 has 18 residues. DNA for the CDR3: TGTGCCAGCAGCTTAGGCGGGAGTGGCACCTCTGGGGCCAACGTCCTGACTTTC. This codes for CASSLGGSGTSGANVLTF.

This clonotype was seen repeatedly, ten times or more. The chain couples TRBV5-1 to TRBJ1-6; D is unclear. Germline values: CDR1 SGHRS, CDR2 YFSETQ. The CDR3 is 15 residues long. V gave up 4 bases and J gave up 7 bases, with 15 bases separating them. The CDR3 loop is CASSSQVDGNSPLHF. The CDR3 DNA sequence: TGCGCCAGCAGCAGCCAAGTAGACGGGAATTCACCCCTCCACTTT.

This clonotype was recorded a few times. The chain recombines TRBV27 with TRBJ1-3; TRBD1 might be the D (5 bases). From germline, CDR1 is MNHEY and CDR2 SMNVEV (reference sequence). The CDR3 is 15 residues long. The V end was cut by 5 bases, the J end by 2 bases, with 13 bases between. This chain's CDR3 is CASSIADTPGNTIYF. CDR3 sequence (DNA): TGTGCCAGCAGTATTGCGGACACCCCTGGAAACACCATATATTTT.

The CDR3 spells CASSQDLQGASKNEQFF. DNA for the CDR3: TGCGCCAGCAGCCAAGATCTCCAGGGGGCAAGTAAGAATGAGCAGTTCTTC. The rearrangement uses TRBV4-1 and TRBJ2-1, with TRBD1 matching over 8 bases. The CDR3 covers 17 residues. The V gene end was trimmed by 0 bases and the J gene end by 7 bases; junction bases not matched to a gene: 11. Germline assignment: CDR1 MGHRA and CDR2 YSYEKL.

The table lists this clonotype with many counts. The CDR3 loop reads CASSTQGYSNQPQHF. The CDR3 bases are TGTGCCAGCAGCACCCAGGGTTATAGCAATCAGCCCCAGCATTTT. The chain couples TRBV7-2 to TRBJ1-5, with a tentative D call TRBD1 (5 bases). This CDR3 contains 15 residues. The V end was cut by 5 bases, the J end by 0 bases, with 11 bases between. In germline, CDR1 is SGHTA, CDR2 FQGNSA.

This clonotype was seen repeatedly, ten times or more. CDR3: CASSPRTGVWNEQFF. CDR3 sequence (DNA): TGTGCCAGCAGTCCGAGGACAGGGGTGTGGAATGAGCAGTTCTTC. This chain joins TRBV27 and TRBJ2-1; 9 positions match TRBD1. V was pared by 5 bases and J by 7 bases, with 9 bases of the junction left unmatched. There are 15 residues in the CDR3. The germline V gene encodes CDR1 MNHEY and CDR2 SMNVEV (reference sequence).

This chain links TRBV6-1 with TRBJ2-6, with D hard to call. Germline lookup yields CDR1 MNHNS and CDR2 SASEGT. This CDR3 contains 15 residues. V lost 3 bases and J lost 0, with 6 bases in between. The CDR3 sequence: CASSDSSSGANVLTF. The CDR3 region has the DNA TGTGCCAGCAGTGACAGCAGCTCTGGGGCCAACGTCCTGACTTTC.